The 13 T cell receptor beta chains below all came from one sample that was sequenced in a study of regulatory T cells in long-lasting Graves disease listed by TCRdb under 2021. Libraries were constructed by multiplex PCR. The sequencer was an Illumina HiSeq 4000. CDR3 regions were amplified by Arm-PCR with iRepertoire HTBI primers to construct TCR beta libraries. TCRdb trimmed the raw reads at Q25, called clones with MiXCR and kept productive beta chains. Identical CDR3 proteins give one entry, which carries the most common genes and DNA. The sample table contains around 500,000 distinct CDR3 sequences; only one count was recorded for about 13% of them. 10% of the sample goes to the ten largest clones. The time point label on this specimen signifies: newly diagnosed GD, antithyroid drugs for less than 3 months. For both TCR sequencing and RNA sequencing, RNA was extracted from PBMCs in TRIzol. The same specimen was also included in a second study, on T cells in Graves' hyperthyroidism and ophthalmopathy.

Material: peripheral blood mononuclear cells (PBMCs), obtained at new diagnosis, from a patient treated with antithyroid drugs. These TCRs come from a man between 25 and 39 years old with Graves disease. Donor details come from another sample of the same person, matched by shared clones.

The chain combines TRBV27 with TRBJ2-7; D might be TRBD1 or TRBD2, each matching 7 bases. V lost 11 bases and J 3 bases, leaving 23 bases between the germline ends. Germline V gives CDR1 MNHEY, CDR2 SMNVEV (reference sequence). This CDR3 has 15 residues. Here the CDR3 reads CADPRPGRGLYEQYF. DNA of the CDR3: TGTGCCGACCCTAGGCCGGGGAGGGGGCTCTACGAGCAGTACTTC.

The table lists this clonotype with many counts. The V gene is TRBV18, the J gene TRBJ2-7; D possibly corresponds to TRBD1 (6 bases). This CDR3 spans 13 amino acids. The germline CDR1 and CDR2 sequences are KGHSH and LQKENI. Trimming took 6 bases from V and 3 from J, leaving 12 bases between them. CDR3 sequence: CASSGRGHYEQYF. CDR3 sequence (DNA): TGTGCCAGCTCCGGCAGGGGACACTACGAGCAGTACTTC.

As to this clonotype: Its ends do not fully match the called genes, so a read error is possible. This chain connects TRBV28 to TRBJ1-6; D uncertain. Germline V gives CDR1 MDHEN, CDR2 SYDVKM. CDR3 length: 12 amino acids. Here the CDR3 DNA reads TGTGCCAGCGGAACCCAGAATTCACCCCTCCGCTTT. Its translation is CASGTQNSPLRF. The entire variable domain, with the rest obtained from reference TRBV28 and TRBJ1-6, is as follows: DVKVTQSSRYLVKRTGEKVFLECVQDMDHENMFWYRQDPGLGLRLIYFSYDVKMKEKGDIPEGYSVSREKKERFSLILESASTNQTSMYLCASGTQNSPLRFGNGTRLTVT.

About this clonotype: Given a much more abundant clone one base away, this may be a read error. The chain joins TRBV3-1 to TRBJ2-7; 7 bases are a match to TRBD1. CDR1 and CDR2 from the germline V gene are LGHDT and YNNKEL (reference sequence). CDR3 length equals 14 residues. The CDR3 coding sequence is TGTACCAGCAGCACCCGACAGGGCTCCTACGAGCAGTACTTC. Translation gives CTSSTRQGSYEQYF.

This clonotype showed up many times. The chain couples TRBV24-1 to TRBJ1-5; D possibly corresponds to TRBD1 (5 bases). Germline V gives CDR1 KGHDR, CDR2 SFDVKD. Between the trimmed V and J ends, which lost 5 bases and 3 bases, there was a span of 10 bases. This CDR3 comprises 14 residues. The CDR3 nucleotides are TGTGCCACCAGTGCCGGGGGGTCCAATCAGCCCCAGCATTTT. Its translation is CATSAGGSNQPQHF.

In this sample, this clonotype turned up many times. This chain connects TRBV20-1 to TRBJ2-3; 9 nucleotides align to TRBD2. The CDR3 runs to 16 residues. Per the germline V gene, CDR1 is DFQATT and CDR2 is SNEGSKA (reference sequence). Losses at the gene ends were 5 bases for V and 0 bases for J; bases not matched to a gene: 9. CDR3 sequence reads: CSAWGSGRYSTDTQYF. The DNA of the CDR3 is TGCAGTGCTTGGGGGAGCGGGAGGTATAGCACAGATACGCAGTATTTT.

This sequence joins TRBV6-1 and TRBJ2-3; 9 bases align to TRBD2. Germline values: CDR1 MNHNS, CDR2 SASEGT. There are 16 residues in the CDR3. Trimming at V came to 5 bases and at J to 4 bases, leaving 10 bases not matched to a gene. Here the CDR3 reads CASSQPSGDWSDTQYF. The CDR3 DNA is TGTGCCAGCAGTCAGCCTAGCGGGGATTGGTCAGATACGCAGTATTTT.

This clonotype was seen at least ten times. The rearrangement links TRBV15 to TRBJ2-7, with D maybe TRBD1 (5 bases). The germline CDR1 and CDR2 sequences are LNHNV and YYDKDF (reference sequence). The V end was cut by 4 bases, the J end by 3 bases, with 13 bases between. The CDR3 loop spans 14 amino acids. The CDR3 is CATSKTAYHYEQYF. The CDR3, as DNA: TGTGCCACCAGCAAGACAGCCTACCACTACGAGCAGTACTTC.

CDR3 protein: CASSRLSSWPSEQYF. CDR3 nucleotide sequence: TGTGCCAGCAGCCGCCTTAGCAGTTGGCCCTCCGAGCAGTACTTC. The V call is TRBV14, the J call TRBJ2-7; D remains ambiguous. CDR1 and CDR2 (germline): SGHDN, FVKESK. Trimming removed 4 bases at V and 6 bases at J, with 19 bases between. This CDR3 contains 15 residues. Filled out from reference TRBV14 and TRBJ2-7, the complete variable domain reads EAGVTQFPSHSVIEKGQTVTLRCDPISGHDNLYWYRRVMGKEIKFLLHFVKESKQDESGMPNNRFLAERTGGTYSTLKVQPAELEDSGVYFCASSRLSSWPSEQYFGPGTRLTVT.

This clonotype appeared many times. CDR3 in DNA: TGTGCCAGCAGTCCACTCAGGACAGGGAGAGGGACTGAAGCTTTCTTT. Protein: CASSPLRTGRGTEAFF. This rearrangement joins TRBV27 to TRBJ1-1; 8 nucleotides line up with TRBD1. Per germline, CDR1 MNHEY and CDR2 SMNVEV (reference sequence). After removal of 5 bases from V and 5 bases from J, the junction contained 13 bases not matched to a gene. CDR3 length: 16 amino acids.

In this sample, this clonotype turned up a few times. The CDR3 region has the DNA TGTGCCAGCAGCCAAGATCACCAGGGGTCAGGGGGAGCTTTCTTT. Protein sequence: CASSQDHQGSGGAFF. The genes are TRBV3-1 and TRBJ1-1; 7 bases agree with TRBD1. CDR3 length: 15 residues. J was trimmed by 10 bases and V by 0 bases; bases with no gene match: 11. Germline CDR1 reads LGHDT; CDR2 reads YNNKEL (reference sequence).

This clonotype has at least ten counts. The chain links TRBV7-3 to TRBJ2-7, with D tentatively TRBD1 or TRBD2 (5 bases each). The CDR3 is 15 amino acids. The V and J ends lost 0 bases and 3 bases respectively, with 12 bases between them. Germline loops: CDR1 SGHTA, CDR2 FQGTGA. The CDR3 DNA sequence: TGTGCCAGCAGCTTAACGGGGGATGGGTTCTACGAGCAGTACTTC. As protein: CASSLTGDGFYEQYF.

This clonotype has ten or more counts. The rearrangement joins TRBV18 to TRBJ2-3, with a possible D match to TRBD1 (6 bases). Germline V CDR1 and CDR2: KGHSH, LQKENI. The CDR3 extends over 12 amino acids. Trimming cost V 8 bases and J 4 bases, with 10 bases left between them. CDR3 bases: TGTGCCAGCCTCCAGGGGCCAGATACGCAGTATTTT. Its protein product is CASLQGPDTQYF.